One sample yielded the 5 T cell receptor beta chains listed below, sequenced in a study of T cells in Graves' hyperthyroidism and ophthalmopathy. From RNA transcripts, TCR beta CDR3 regions were amplified. The HTBI primer set served for first-round RT-PCR of the TCR CDR3. One entry per CDR3 protein, called by TCRdb with MiXCR from the multiplex PCR reads. Of roughly 300,000 distinct CDR3 sequences detected, around a sixth appear once; the ten largest clones hold approximately 49%. The sample consisted of blood. The source is a woman aged 50 to 60 with Graves' hyperthyroidism.

The rearrangement joins TRBV2 to TRBJ1-6; TRBD1 agrees at 7 bases. The germline V gene has CDR1 SNHLY and CDR2 FYNNEI. The V gene end was trimmed by 4 bases and the J gene end by 2 bases; junction bases not matched to a gene: 14. The CDR3 loop spans 19 amino acids. The DNA for the CDR3 is TGTGCCAGCAGTGCCCCCGGGACAGAGGGTAGGACCTATAATTCACCCCTCCACTTT. It translates to CASSAPGTEGRTYNSPLHF.

This rearrangement joins TRBV5-6 to TRBJ2-2, with 8 bases fitting TRBD2. With 4 bases clipped from V and 7 bases from J, the junction kept 15 bases outside the gene matches. The germline V gene has CDR1 SGHDT and CDR2 YYEEEE. This CDR3 is built from 17 residues. CDR3 nucleotides: TGTGCCAGCAGCCCCACCCCGGGGGGGACCCCAGGCGGGGAGCTGTTTTTT. This gives the protein CASSPTPGGTPGGELFF.

This chain links TRBV6-8 with TRBJ2-5; D unresolved. The CDR3 is 11 residues long. CDR1 MNHGY and CDR2 SAAAGT come from the germline V gene. The V end was cut by 6 bases, the J end by 10 bases, with 12 bases between. Here the CDR3 DNA reads TGTGCCAGCAGGAATAGGTGGTGCCAGTACTTC. Residues: CASRNRWCQYF.

This clonotype was counted many times. The genes are TRBV3-1 and TRBJ1-1; TRBD1 is a possible D gene (6 bases). V was cut by 0 bases and J by 5 bases, with 10 bases left in between. This CDR3 contains 14 residues. Germline lookup yields CDR1 LGHDT and CDR2 YNNKEL (reference sequence). CDR3 sequence: CASSQELGGTEAFF. CDR3 sequence (DNA): TGTGCCAGCAGCCAAGAATTAGGGGGGACTGAAGCTTTCTTT.

The chain employs TRBV29-1 and TRBJ2-3; 13 bases fit TRBD2. V shed 3 bases and J 1 base; nucleotides not matched to a gene: 13. Germline loops: CDR1 SQVTM, CDR2 ANQGSEA. The CDR3 has 19 residues. This CDR3 reads CSVEGLAGTPNVGTDTQYF. In DNA, the CDR3 is TGCAGCGTTGAGGGACTAGCGGGAACCCCCAATGTGGGCACAGATACGCAGTATTTT.